This TCR beta chain was retrieved from a study of CD8+CD57+ T cells in acquired aplastic anemia. This clonotype was detected ten times or more. Its antigen remains unidentified. Per germline, CDR1 MNHNS and CDR2 SASEGT. V lost 10 bases and J lost 2, with 9 bases in between. The length of the CDR3 is 11 residues. Study-level points and caveats: Around 30 was the count of CD8+ CDR3 sequences that patients shared with controls.

The template used for profiling TCR beta VDJ and CDR3 was genomic DNA. TCRdb redid the calling of the reads with MiXCR, one entry per CDR3 protein. The data hold some 210,000 distinct CDR3 sequences, with 61% observed a single time. The chain joins TRBV6-1 to TRBJ2-7; D ambiguous. The origin of this receptor is a human donor in good health. The sequencing sample was made of sorted CD4+, CD8+, or CD8+CD57+ T cells (not recorded which) from PBMCs. Here the CDR3 reads CATQWTYEQYF. The CDR3 DNA sequence: TGTGCCACCCAATGGACCTACGAGCAGTACTTC.